This TCR beta chain was sequenced for a study of CD8+CD57+ T cells in acquired aplastic anemia. Study information: Across the sorted CD4+ and CD8+ cells, DNA amounts averaged approximately 3.1 ug.

Genomic DNA acted as the template from which TCR beta VDJ combination and CDR3 sequence profiling were carried out. Each CDR3 protein is one row after TCRdb ran MiXCR on the reads. The sample includes under 350,000 distinct CDR3 sequences, 45% to 65% of them seen just once. Study conclusions and caveats: Some 28 sequences, all CD8+ CDR3, were shared between patients and controls. Patients and healthy controls showed no significant CD8+ Simpson's diversity difference.

The count of this clonotype is one. Its antigen is undetermined. Sequencing used sorted CD4+, CD8+, or CD8+CD57+ T cells (not recorded which) from PBMCs. This TCR derives from a human donor with severe aplastic anemia or a healthy control (not recorded which).

The chain's CDR3 is CASSDSRGRGFADTQYF. DNA for the CDR3: TGTGCCAGCAGTGACTCGAGGGGCAGGGGGTTTGCAGATACGCAGTATTTT. The rearrangement uses TRBV6-4 and TRBJ2-3, with 7 bases that match TRBD1. This CDR3 has 17 residues. Germline CDR1 MRHNA, CDR2 SNTAGT. With 0 bases clipped from V and 4 bases from J, the junction kept 10 bases outside the gene matches.